This TCR beta chain stems from a study of blood T cells in healthy people across ages. Whole-study findings and limits: TCR beta diversity, measured per million T cells, fell in a roughly linear way with age. Diversity estimates from one million T cells were considered underestimates.

A remark on this clonotype: Its target is not known.

Each donor's blood draw was ten milliliters of peripheral blood. A second PCR, run for roughly 7 to 12 cycles, used a sample-barcoded 5' primer plus a J-beta primer mix. The template-switch adaptor, which had 12 random nucleotides, put a tag on each cDNA molecule. MiXCR was run by TCRdb on the 5' RACE reads, yielding one entry per CDR3 protein. In the table there are over 1,200,000 distinct CDR3 sequences, 45% to 70% of which are singletons. Germline trimming cut 5 bases from V and 6 bases from J; bases unmatched to any gene: 12. CDR1 is SGHRS and CDR2 is YFSETQ in the germline V gene. CDR3 length: 16 residues.

This clonotype was obtained from a young man in good health. The sequenced sample consisted of blood. The chain carries TRBV5-1 and TRBJ2-1; TRBD1 matches at 9 bases. The chain's CDR3 is CASSFNRDREFNEQFF. In DNA, the CDR3 is TGCGCCAGCAGTTTCAACCGGGACAGGGAGTTCAATGAGCAGTTCTTC.